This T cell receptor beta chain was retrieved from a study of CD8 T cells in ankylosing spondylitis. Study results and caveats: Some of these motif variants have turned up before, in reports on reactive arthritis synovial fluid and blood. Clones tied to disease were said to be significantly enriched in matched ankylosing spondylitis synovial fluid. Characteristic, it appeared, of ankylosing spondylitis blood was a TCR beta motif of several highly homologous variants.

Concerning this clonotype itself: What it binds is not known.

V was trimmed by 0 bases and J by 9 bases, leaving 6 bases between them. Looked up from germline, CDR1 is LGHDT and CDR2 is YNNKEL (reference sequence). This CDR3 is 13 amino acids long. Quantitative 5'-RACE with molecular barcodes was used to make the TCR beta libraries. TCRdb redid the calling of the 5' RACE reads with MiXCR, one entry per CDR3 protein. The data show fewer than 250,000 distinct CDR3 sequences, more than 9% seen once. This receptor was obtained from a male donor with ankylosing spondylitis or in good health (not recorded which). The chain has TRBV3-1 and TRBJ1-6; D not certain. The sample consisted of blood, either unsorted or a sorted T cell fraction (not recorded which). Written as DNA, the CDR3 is TGTGCCAGCAGCCAAGAAAGCGTTTCACCCCTCCACTTT. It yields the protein CASSQESVSPLHF.